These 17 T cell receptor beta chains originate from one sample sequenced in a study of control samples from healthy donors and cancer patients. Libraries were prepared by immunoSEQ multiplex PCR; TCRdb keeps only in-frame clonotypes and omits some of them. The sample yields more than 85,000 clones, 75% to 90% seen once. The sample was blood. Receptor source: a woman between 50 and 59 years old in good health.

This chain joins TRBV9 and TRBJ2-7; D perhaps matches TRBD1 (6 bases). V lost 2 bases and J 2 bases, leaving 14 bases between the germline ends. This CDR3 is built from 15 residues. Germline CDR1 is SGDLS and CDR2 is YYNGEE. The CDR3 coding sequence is TGTGCCAGCAGCGTGGACAGCCTTCCTCCCTACGAGCAGTACTTC. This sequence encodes CASSVDSLPPYEQYF.

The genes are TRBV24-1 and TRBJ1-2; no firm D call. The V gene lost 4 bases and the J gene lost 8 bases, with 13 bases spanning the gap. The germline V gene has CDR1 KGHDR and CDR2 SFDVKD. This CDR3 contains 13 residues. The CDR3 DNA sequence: TGTGCCACCAGTGAGGGCCGGGATCGCGGCTACACCTTC. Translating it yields CATSEGRDRGYTF.

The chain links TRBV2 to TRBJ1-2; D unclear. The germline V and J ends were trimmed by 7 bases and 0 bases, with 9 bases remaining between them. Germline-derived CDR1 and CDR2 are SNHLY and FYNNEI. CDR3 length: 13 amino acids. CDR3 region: CASTHSPNYGYTF. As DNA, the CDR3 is TGTGCCAGCACCCACAGCCCTAACTATGGCTACACCTTC.

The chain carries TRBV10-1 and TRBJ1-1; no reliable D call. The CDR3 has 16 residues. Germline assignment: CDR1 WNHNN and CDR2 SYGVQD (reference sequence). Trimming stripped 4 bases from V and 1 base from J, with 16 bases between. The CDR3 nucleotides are TGCGCCAGCAGTGGAAGGGCTCAGCTAGGGAACACTGAAGCTTTCTTT. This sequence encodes CASSGRAQLGNTEAFF.

For the CDR3, the DNA is TGTGCCAGCAGCTTAGTCGGCGGGGGTGCCCTCGTCGAGCAGTACTTC. Translated, it gives CASSLVGGGALVEQYF. This chain links TRBV7-9 with TRBJ2-7; 7 bases fit TRBD2. The CDR3 contains 16 residues. Germline-derived CDR1 and CDR2 are SEHNR and FQNEAQ (reference sequence). Trimming at V came to 1 base and at J to 6 bases, leaving 12 bases not matched to a gene.

The CDR3 sequence is CAIASSNTEAFF. Here the CDR3 DNA reads TGTGCCATTGCTTCCTCGAACACTGAAGCTTTCTTT. The V gene is TRBV19, the J gene TRBJ1-1, with D unclear. CDR3 size: 12 residues. Trimming shortened V by 10 bases and J by 1 base, and 10 bases separated the two germline ends. Germline-derived CDR1 and CDR2 are LNHDA and SQIVND (reference sequence). Full variable domain (rest looked up from reference TRBV19 and TRBJ1-1): DGGITQSPKYLFRKEGQNVTLSCEQNLNHDAMYWYRQDPGQGLRLIYYSQIVNDFQKGDIAEGYSVSREKKESFPLTVTSAQKNPTAFYLCAIASSNTEAFFGQGTRLTVV.

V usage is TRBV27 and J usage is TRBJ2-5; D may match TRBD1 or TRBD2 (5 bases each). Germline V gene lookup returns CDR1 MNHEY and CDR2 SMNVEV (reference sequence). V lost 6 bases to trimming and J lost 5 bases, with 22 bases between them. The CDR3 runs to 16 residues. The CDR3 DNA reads TGTGCCAGCAGCCTTCCAATCGGGTGGGGCGGGGAGACCCAGTACTTC. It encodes CASSLPIGWGGETQYF.

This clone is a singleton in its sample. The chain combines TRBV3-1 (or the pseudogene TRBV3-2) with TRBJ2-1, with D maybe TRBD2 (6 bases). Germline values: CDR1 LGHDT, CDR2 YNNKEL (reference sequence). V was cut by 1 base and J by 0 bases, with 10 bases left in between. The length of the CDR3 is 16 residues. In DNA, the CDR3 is TGTGCCAGCAGCCAAGGCCGACTAGTCTCCTACAATGAGCAGTTCTTC. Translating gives CASSQGRLVSYNEQFF.

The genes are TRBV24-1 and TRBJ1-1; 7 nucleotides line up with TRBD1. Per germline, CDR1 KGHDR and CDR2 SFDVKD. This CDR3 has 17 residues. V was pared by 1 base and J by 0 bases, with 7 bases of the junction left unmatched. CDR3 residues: CATSDFPGTDLNTEAFF. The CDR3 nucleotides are TGTGCCACCAGTGATTTTCCCGGGACAGATTTGAACACTGAAGCTTTCTTT.

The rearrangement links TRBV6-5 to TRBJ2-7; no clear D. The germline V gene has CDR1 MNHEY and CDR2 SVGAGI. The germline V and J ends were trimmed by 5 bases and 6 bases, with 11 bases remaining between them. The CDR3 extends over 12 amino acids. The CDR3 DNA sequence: TGTGCCAGCAGTCATGGTCCCAGCGAGCAGTACTTC. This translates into CASSHGPSEQYF.

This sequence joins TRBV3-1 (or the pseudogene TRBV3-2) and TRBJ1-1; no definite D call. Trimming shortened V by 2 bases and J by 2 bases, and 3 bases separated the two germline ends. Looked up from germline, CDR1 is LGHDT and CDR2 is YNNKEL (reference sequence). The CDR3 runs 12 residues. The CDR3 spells CASSQSNTEAFF. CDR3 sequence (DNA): TGTGCCAGCAGCCAATCTAACACTGAAGCTTTCTTT.

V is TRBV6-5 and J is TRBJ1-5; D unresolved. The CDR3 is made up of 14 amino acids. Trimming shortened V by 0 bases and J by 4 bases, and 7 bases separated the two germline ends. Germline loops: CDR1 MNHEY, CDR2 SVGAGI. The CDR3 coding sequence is TGTGCCAGCAGTTACTCGAATAGGAATCAGCCCCAGCATTTT. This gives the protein CASSYSNRNQPQHF.

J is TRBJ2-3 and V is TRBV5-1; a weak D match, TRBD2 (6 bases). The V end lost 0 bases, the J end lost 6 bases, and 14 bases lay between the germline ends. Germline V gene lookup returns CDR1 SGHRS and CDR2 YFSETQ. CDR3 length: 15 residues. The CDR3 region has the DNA TGCGCCAGCAGCTTGGCAGGGACCCGGGGGGATACGCAGTATTTT. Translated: CASSLAGTRGDTQYF.

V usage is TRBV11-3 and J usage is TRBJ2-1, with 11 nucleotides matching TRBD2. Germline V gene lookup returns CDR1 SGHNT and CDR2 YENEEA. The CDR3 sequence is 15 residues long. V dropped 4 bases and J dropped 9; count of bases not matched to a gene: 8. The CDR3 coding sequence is TGTGCCAGCAGCTATAGCGGGGGGGCAGGAGGTGAGCAGTTCTTC. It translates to CASSYSGGAGGEQFF.

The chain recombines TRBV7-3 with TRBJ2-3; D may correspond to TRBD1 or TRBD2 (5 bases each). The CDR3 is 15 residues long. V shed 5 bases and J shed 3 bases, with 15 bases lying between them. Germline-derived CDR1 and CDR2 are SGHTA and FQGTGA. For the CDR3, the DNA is TGTGCCAGCAGCCTTTCCGGGACCAGAACAGATACGCAGTATTTT. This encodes CASSLSGTRTDTQYF.

CDR3 amino acids: CASSSHRVKETQYF. The DNA of the CDR3 is TGCGCCAGCAGCTCCCACAGGGTTAAAGAGACCCAGTACTTC. The V and J genes are TRBV5-1 and TRBJ2-5; possibly TRBD1 for D (6 bases). CDR3 length equals 14 residues. Trimming shortened V by 3 bases and J by 3 bases, and 12 bases separated the two germline ends. Germline CDR1 reads SGHRS; CDR2 reads YFSETQ.

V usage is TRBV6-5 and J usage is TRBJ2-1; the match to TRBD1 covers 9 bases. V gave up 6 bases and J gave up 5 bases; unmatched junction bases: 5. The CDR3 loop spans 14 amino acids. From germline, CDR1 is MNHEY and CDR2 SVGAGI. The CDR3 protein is CASSRDRVDNEQFF. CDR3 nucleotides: TGTGCCAGCAGCCGGGACAGGGTGGACAATGAGCAGTTCTTC.